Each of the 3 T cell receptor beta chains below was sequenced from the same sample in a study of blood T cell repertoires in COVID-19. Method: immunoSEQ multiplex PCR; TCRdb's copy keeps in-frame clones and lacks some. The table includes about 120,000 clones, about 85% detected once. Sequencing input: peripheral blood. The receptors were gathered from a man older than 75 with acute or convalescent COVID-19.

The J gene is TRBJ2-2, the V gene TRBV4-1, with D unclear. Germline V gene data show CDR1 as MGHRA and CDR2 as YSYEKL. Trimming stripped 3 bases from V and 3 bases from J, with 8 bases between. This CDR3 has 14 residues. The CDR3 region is CASSHRQDTGELFF. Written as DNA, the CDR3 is TGCGCCAGCAGCCATCGCCAGGACACCGGGGAGCTGTTTTTT.

DNA of the CDR3: TGTGCCAGCAGTTACCGTAACCCGAGCTCTGGAAACACCATATATTTT. Residues: CASSYRNPSSGNTIYF. V gene TRBV6-5 combines with J gene TRBJ1-3; no clear D. Germline CDR1 MNHEY, CDR2 SVGAGI. There are 16 residues in the CDR3. V gave up 2 bases and J gave up 0 bases, with 11 bases separating them.

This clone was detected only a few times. CDR3 amino acids: CASTDRDQPQHF. The CDR3 DNA follows: TGTGCCAGCACGGACAGGGATCAGCCCCAGCATTTT. The V and J genes are TRBV6-5 and TRBJ1-5, with 8 bases that match TRBD1. Germline assignment: CDR1 MNHEY and CDR2 SVGAGI. This CDR3 is 12 amino acids long. After removal of 7 bases from V and 5 bases from J, the junction contained 1 base not matched to a gene.